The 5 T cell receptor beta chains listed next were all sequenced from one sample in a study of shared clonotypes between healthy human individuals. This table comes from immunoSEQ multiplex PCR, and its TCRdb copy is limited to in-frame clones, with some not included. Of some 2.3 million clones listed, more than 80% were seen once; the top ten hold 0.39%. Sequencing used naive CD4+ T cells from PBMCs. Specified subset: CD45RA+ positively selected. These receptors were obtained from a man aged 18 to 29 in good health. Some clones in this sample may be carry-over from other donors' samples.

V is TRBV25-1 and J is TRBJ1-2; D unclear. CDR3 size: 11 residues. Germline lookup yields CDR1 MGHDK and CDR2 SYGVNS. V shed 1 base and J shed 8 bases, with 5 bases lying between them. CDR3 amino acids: CASSESGGYTF. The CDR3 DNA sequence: TGTGCCAGCAGTGAATCCGGGGGCTACACCTTC.

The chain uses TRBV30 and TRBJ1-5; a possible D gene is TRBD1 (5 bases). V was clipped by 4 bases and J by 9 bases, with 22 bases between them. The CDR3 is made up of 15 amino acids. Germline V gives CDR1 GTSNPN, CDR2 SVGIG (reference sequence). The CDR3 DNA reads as TGTGCCTGGACCGTCTGGGACGGACGCTTTAGGCCCCAGCATTTT. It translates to CAWTVWDGRFRPQHF. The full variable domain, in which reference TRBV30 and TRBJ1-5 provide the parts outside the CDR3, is SQTIHQWPATLVQPVGSPLSLECTVEGTSNPNLYWYRQAAGRGLQLLFYSVGIGQISSEVPQNLSASRPQDRQFILSSKKLLLSDSGFYLCAWTVWDGRFRPQHFGDGTRLSIL.

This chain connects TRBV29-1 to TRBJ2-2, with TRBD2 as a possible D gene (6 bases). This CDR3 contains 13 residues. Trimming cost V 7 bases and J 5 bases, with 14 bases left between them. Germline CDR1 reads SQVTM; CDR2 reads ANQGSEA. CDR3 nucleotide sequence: TGCAGCGGCATCGGGACTGCAACCGGGGAGCTGTTTTTT. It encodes CSGIGTATGELFF.

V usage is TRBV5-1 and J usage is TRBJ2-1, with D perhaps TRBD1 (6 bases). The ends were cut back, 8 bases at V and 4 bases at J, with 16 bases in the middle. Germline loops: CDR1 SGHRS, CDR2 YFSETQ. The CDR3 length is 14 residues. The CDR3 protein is CASSTGTSYNEQFF. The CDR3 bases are TGCGCCAGTTCGACCGGGACATCTTACAATGAGCAGTTCTTC.

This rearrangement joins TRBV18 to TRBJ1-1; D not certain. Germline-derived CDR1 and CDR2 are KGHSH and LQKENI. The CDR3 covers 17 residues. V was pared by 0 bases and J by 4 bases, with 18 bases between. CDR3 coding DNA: TGTGCCAGCTCACCACCCCAACCGGGAGGGTTGGGCACTGAAGCTTTCTTT. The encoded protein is CASSPPQPGGLGTEAFF. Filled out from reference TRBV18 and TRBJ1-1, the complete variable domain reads NAGVMQNPRHLVRRRGQEARLRCSPMKGHSHVYWYRQLPEEGLKFMVYLQKENIIDESGMPKERFSAEFPKEGPSILRIQQVVRGDSAAYFCASSPPQPGGLGTEAFFGQGTRLTVV.